This is a list of T cell receptor beta chains from one sample in a study of identical twins. TCRdb independently ran MiXCR on the 5' RACE reads; one entry per CDR3 protein. The sample includes about 1.7 million distinct CDR3 sequences, about 32% of them seen just once. Sequencing was carried out using cord blood. All receptors come from a newborn girl in good health. Each CDR3 is given with its conserved first and last residue. The D gene is left open where the match is weak. Part of the rows lack a size; the others show once, few, many or a class for expanded clones.

v_call	d_call	clone_size	j_call	cdr3_nt	cdr3_aa
TRBV20-1	TRBD2	.	TRBJ2-7	TGCAGTGCTAGTCTCGGGGGGGCTTACGAGCAGTACTTC	CSASLGGAYEQYF
TRBV10-3	.	few	TRBJ1-2	TGTGCCATCAGTGAGTCGAGGGTCGTACGGGGCTACACCTTC	CAISESRVVRGYTF
TRBV13	.	.	TRBJ1-6	TGTGCCAGCAGCTCTCCCCTGGGGCCCCTCCACTTT	CASSSPLGPLHF
TRBV12-3/TRBV12-4	.	.	TRBJ2-1	TGTGCCAGCAGTTTTTTACGGCAGGGGATCGATGAGCAGTTCTTC	CASSFLRQGIDEQFF
TRBV7-2	.	.	TRBJ1-3	TGTGCCAGCAGCTTAGGCAGGGGCCATGGAAACACCATATATTTT	CASSLGRGHGNTIYF
TRBV19	.	.	TRBJ2-3	TGTGCCAGTAGTATCGGAAGCGGACCCACAGATACGCAGTATTTT	CASSIGSGPTDTQYF
TRBV4-1	.	.	TRBJ2-5	TGCGCCAGCAGCCAACCCTGGGGGGGGCAGCAAGAGACCCAGTACTTC	CASSQPWGGQQETQYF
TRBV12-3/TRBV12-4	TRBD2	.	TRBJ2-1	TGTGCCAGCAGGGAAGGGACTAGCGGGGGTTTCTCCTACAATGAGCAGTTCTTC	CASREGTSGGFSYNEQFF
TRBV7-9	.	.	TRBJ2-7	TGTGCCAGCAGCTTAGCCTCCGGGACAACCTACGAGCAGTACTTC	CASSLASGTTYEQYF
TRBV7-2	.	few	TRBJ2-1	TGTGCCAGCAGCTCATCGAGGGACAATGAGCAGTTCTTC	CASSSSRDNEQFF
TRBV7-2	.	.	TRBJ1-1	TGTGCCAGCAGCTTCGGGGTAGTGGGGAACACTGAAGCTTTCTTT	CASSFGVVGNTEAFF
TRBV5-1	TRBD2	.	TRBJ2-3	TGCGCCAGCAGCTTGGGACTAGCGGGAGTTACAACAGATACGCAGTATTTT	CASSLGLAGVTTDTQYF
TRBV27	.	many	TRBJ1-1	TGTGCCAGCAGTTTTAGTCAGGGGAACACTGAAGCTTTCTTT	CASSFSQGNTEAFF
TRBV4-3	TRBD2	.	TRBJ2-1	TGCGCCAGCAGCCAAGAGCAAGTAGCGGGGGTCAAGTTCTTC	CASSQEQVAGVKFF
TRBV5-1	TRBD2	.	TRBJ2-2	TGCGCCAGCAGCTTGGGAGCGGGAGTCCGGGAGCTGTTTTTT	CASSLGAGVRELFF
TRBV12-3/TRBV12-4	.	few	TRBJ1-5	TGTGCCAGCAGTCCGCGGGAAAGTAGCAATCAGCCCCAGCATTTT	CASSPRESSNQPQHF
TRBV6-1	.	.	TRBJ2-1	TGTGCCAGCAGTGAGCTGCCAGGGAGCTCCTACGAGCAGTTCTTC	CASSELPGSSYEQFF
TRBV6-5	.	.	TRBJ1-6	TGTGCCAGCAGCGGAACCTCAAATTCACCCCTCCACTTT	CASSGTSNSPLHF
TRBV10-3	TRBD1	.	TRBJ1-5	TGTGCCATCAGTGAGTCGCTCCACCGACAGGGAGATAGGAATAGCAATCAGCCCCAGCATTTT	CAISESLHRQGDRNSNQPQHF
TRBV11-2	TRBD2	many	TRBJ2-1	TGTGCCAGCAGCAAGTTAGCGGGGGGCTACAATGAGCAGTTCTTC	CASSKLAGGYNEQFF
TRBV28	.	.	TRBJ1-5	TGTGCCAGCAGTTACAGGTCCCCCAATCAGCCCCAGCATTTT	CASSYRSPNQPQHF
TRBV3-1	.	.	TRBJ2-3	TGTGCCAGCAGCCAAGAAACAGGGACATTCACAGATACGCAGTATTTT	CASSQETGTFTDTQYF
TRBV25-1	.	.	TRBJ1-1	TGTGCCAGCAGTGAATTAGCCAGCACTGAAGCTTTCTTT	CASSELASTEAFF
TRBV6-6	.	.	TRBJ2-7	TGTGCCAGCAGTTACCCTACAGTCTACGAGCAGTACTTC	CASSYPTVYEQYF
TRBV11-2	.	.	TRBJ2-3	TGTGCCAGCAACTTAAACTCCGACCGAGGGGGCACAGATACGCAGTATTTT	CASNLNSDRGGTDTQYF
TRBV19	.	.	TRBJ2-3	TGTGCCAGTAGTAGGCTTCTTATTAGGAGCACAGATACGCAGTATTTT	CASSRLLIRSTDTQYF
TRBV10-3	.	.	TRBJ2-7	TGTGCCATCAGTGGTGCGGAGGGATACTACGAGCAGTACTTC	CAISGAEGYYEQYF
TRBV12-3/TRBV12-4	TRBD1	many	TRBJ1-2	TGTGCCAGCAGGGAACAGGGGGCGCGGAACGGCTACACCTTC	CASREQGARNGYTF
TRBV9	.	.	TRBJ2-1	TGTGCCAGCAGCGGGACGCGCTCCTACAATAAGCAGTTCTTC	CASSGTRSYNKQFF
TRBV7-2	.	.	TRBJ1-5	TGTGCCAGCAGCCCCACCTACAATCAGCCCCAGCATTTT	CASSPTYNQPQHF
TRBV4-1	.	.	TRBJ2-5	TGCGCCAGCAGCCAAGATGGACAGTCCCAAGAGACCCAGTACTTC	CASSQDGQSQETQYF